This T cell receptor beta chain was obtained from a study of shared clonotypes between healthy human individuals. Study as a whole: A couple of female and three male donors aged 18 to 49 were enrolled.

Donors included only healthy HIV-negative adults lacking recent acute infections or vaccinations. CDR3 length: 15 residues. Germline values: CDR1 SGHRS, CDR2 YFSETQ. Between the trimmed V and J ends, which lost 4 bases and 4 bases, there was a span of 12 bases. Method: immunoSEQ multiplex PCR; TCRdb's copy keeps in-frame clones and lacks some. The table lists roughly 2 million clones, 85% to 95% of them singletons. This chain connects TRBV5-1 to TRBJ2-6; TRBD1 is a possible D gene (5 bases). The sequencing sample was made of naive CD4+ T cells sorted from blood. Subset of the sample: CD45RA+ positively selected. This receptor was obtained from a man between 18 and 29 years old in good health. The CDR3 sequence: CASSPQGHGANVLTF. In DNA form, the CDR3 reads TGCGCCAGCAGCCCCCAGGGTCACGGGGCCAACGTCCTGACTTTC.